Reported below is one T cell receptor beta chain. TCRdb called the 5' RACE reads again in MiXCR, with one record for every CDR3 protein. The table shows approximately 300,000 distinct CDR3 sequences, with 15% to 20% occurring only once. The data are from a study of T-cell memory formation after mild COVID-19. Overall study context: TCR clusters mostly belonged to single donors.

Sequencing was performed on PBMCs or a T cell subset sorted from them (not recorded which). This TCR derives from a man aged 18 to 30 who had mild COVID-19 (a few samples of this study predate the infection). Cell type and time point are not known.

CDR3 DNA sequence: TGTGCTAGTGGTTTGGGACCTAGCGGCTGGAAAGAGACCCAGTACTTC. Its translation is CASGLGPSGWKETQYF. The chain has TRBV12-5 and TRBJ2-5, with 7 nucleotides matching TRBD2. The CDR3 length is 16 residues. Germline CDR1 LGHNT, CDR2 FRNRAP. V gave up 1 base and J gave up 3 bases; unmatched junction bases: 8.